The rows below give T cell receptor beta chains drawn from one sample of a study of cytomegalovirus exposure and HLA in healthy donors. TCRdb's table, derived via immunoSEQ multiplex PCR, lists solely in-frame clones and lacks some. Among approximately 190,000 clones listed, approximately 11% were seen once. The sample comprised PBMCs. The receptor set was obtained from a man aged 45-65 years in good health and CMV-seropositive. Each CDR3 is given with its conserved first and last residue. D genes are given only for firm matches. Size tells how often a clone was seen (once, few, many) or the class of an expanded clone, and some rows leave it out.

J gene | D gene | clone size | V gene | CDR3 DNA | CDR3 protein
TRBJ2-2 | - | few | TRBV7-9 | TGTGCCAGCAGCCCTAGAGGCTATGCCGGGGAGCTGTTTTTT | CASSPRGYAGELFF
TRBJ1-1 | - | few | TRBV4-3 | TGCGCCAGCAGCCAAGACCCGGGTTCTGCTGAAGCTTTCTTT | CASSQDPGSAEAFF
TRBJ1-4 | - | few | TRBV5-1 | TGCGCCAGCAGCTCTGGACAGCCTAATGAAAAACTGTTTTTT | CASSSGQPNEKLFF
TRBJ1-1 | TRBD1 | - | TRBV2 | TGTGCCAGCATATTCCCGGGACAGGGCGCTGAAGCTTTCTTT | CASIFPGQGAEAFF
TRBJ1-4 | - | few | TRBV25-1 | TGTGCCAGCAGTGACCTCGCCGAGGAAGGAACAACTAATGAAAAACTGTTTTTT | CASSDLAEEGTTNEKLFF
TRBJ2-1 | - | - | TRBV15 | TGTGCCACCAGCAGAGATATAGGGGGGGGACCGGGGGTACATGAGCAGTTCTTC | CATSRDIGGGPGVHEQFF
TRBJ2-7 | TRBD1 | once | TRBV27 | TGTGCCAGCAGTTTCCGACAGGGCCCTACCTACGAGCAGTACTTC | CASSFRQGPTYEQYF
TRBJ1-6 | TRBD1 | - | TRBV6-6 | TGTGCCAGCAGCCTGACAGGGCTCGATTCACCCCTCCACTTT | CASSLTGLDSPLHF
TRBJ2-3 | - | - | TRBV5-8 | TGTGCCAGCAGCGATGGAGTGGACAGCCCCACAGATACGCAGTATTTT | CASSDGVDSPTDTQYF
TRBJ1-5 | - | few | TRBV19 | TGTGCCAGTAGTCAGGTTAAGGAGCCCCAGCATTTT | CASSQVKEPQHF
TRBJ2-2 | - | - | TRBV4-3 | TGCGCCAGCAGCCCCCTAGCAGGGGCCGGGGAGCTGTTTTTT | CASSPLAGAGELFF
TRBJ2-3 | TRBD2 | - | TRBV5-4 | TGTGCCAGCAGCTTGGCTTCACTAGCGGGGGGGCCTACAGATACGCAGTATTTT | CASSLASLAGGPTDTQYF
TRBJ1-6 | - | few | TRBV7-9 | TGTGCCAGCAGCTTAGAACTGAGTAATTCACCCCTCCACTTT | CASSLELSNSPLHF
TRBJ1-1 | - | - | TRBV9 | TGTGCCAGCAGCGTACGGGAGAACACTGAAGCTTTCTTT | CASSVRENTEAFF
TRBJ2-3 | TRBD2 | - | TRBV6-1 | TGTGCCAGCAGTGACCCCGACATAGCGGGGGGTTCCACAGATACGCAGTATTTT | CASSDPDIAGGSTDTQYF
TRBJ1-6 | - | - | TRBV18 | TGTGCCAGCTCAGAGCACGGGGTGACTGTCGATAATTCACCCCTCCACTTT | CASSEHGVTVDNSPLHF
TRBJ2-7 | TRBD1 | few | TRBV5-4 | TGTGCCAGCAGCCCGCAGCTGGGACAGGGCCTCGACGAGCAGTACTTC | CASSPQLGQGLDEQYF
TRBJ2-7 | TRBD1 | few | TRBV16 | TGTGCCAGCAGCCCGGACAGGGACTCCTACGAGCAGTACTTC | CASSPDRDSYEQYF
TRBJ1-2 | - | few | TRBV11-2 | TGTGCCAGCAGCCCTCCGGACGGCAGGACAATCTATGGCTACACCTTC | CASSPPDGRTIYGYTF
TRBJ2-3 | TRBD2 | - | TRBV11-2 | TGTGCCAGCAGCACTCCTCGGGGGGGCACAGATACGCAGTATTTT | CASSTPRGGTDTQYF
TRBJ1-4 | TRBD1 | - | TRBV15 | TGTGCCACCAGCAGAGATACAGGGGGGAATGAAAAACTGTTTTTT | CATSRDTGGNEKLFF
TRBJ2-5 | - | few | TRBV7-2 | TGTGCCAGCAGCTCAGATCTCGGGGGATGGGAGACCCAGTACTTC | CASSSDLGGWETQYF
TRBJ1-2 | - | few | TRBV4-3 | TGCGCCAGCAGCCAAGAGGGCCCGCATGGCTACACCTTC | CASSQEGPHGYTF
TRBJ2-2 | - | - | TRBV6-5 | TGTGCCAGCGCCCGCAGGGTTGGTAACACCGGGGAGCTGTTTTTT | CASARRVGNTGELFF
TRBJ1-4 | TRBD1 | few | TRBV4-1 | TGCGCCAGCAGCCAAGTCAACAGGGGCCGAAATGAAAAACTGTTTTTT | CASSQVNRGRNEKLFF
TRBJ1-3 | - | few | TRBV19 | TGTGCCAGTAGCCCTCTGTCCTCTGGAAACACCATATATTTT | CASSPLSSGNTIYF
TRBJ1-1 | - | - | TRBV5-1 | TGCGCCAGCAGCACCAGGGGACCCAGCACTGAAGCTTTCTTT | CASSTRGPSTEAFF
TRBJ1-5 | - | - | TRBV2 | TGTGCCAGCAGTTTTGACACCTCCAGGCAGCCCCAGCATTTT | CASSFDTSRQPQHF
TRBJ1-1 | - | - | TRBV14 | TGTGCCAGCAGCTCCTCCCGAGGACTCCCAGAAGCTTTCTTT | CASSSSRGLPEAFF
TRBJ1-2 | - | few | TRBV4-3 | TGCGCCAGCAGCCAAGATCCCAGGGCGCACTATGGCTACACCTTC | CASSQDPRAHYGYTF
TRBJ1-2 | - | - | TRBV10-3 | TGTGCCATCAGTGAGGGAGCAGGGTGGAGAGGCTACACCTTC | CAISEGAGWRGYTF
TRBJ1-5 | TRBD1 | - | TRBV7-2 | TGTGCCAGCAGCTTCGACAGGGTAAATGGCAATCAGCCCCAGCATTTT | CASSFDRVNGNQPQHF
TRBJ2-2 | TRBD1 | - | TRBV5-1 | TGCGCCAGCAGTTCCTCGGGCAGGGGGCTCGGCGGGGAGCTGTTTTTT | CASSSSGRGLGGELFF
TRBJ1-2 | - | - | TRBV5-1 | TGCGCCAGCGTAAAGGCAGGGTCTGAAAACTATGGCTACACCTTC | CASVKAGSENYGYTF
TRBJ2-5 | - | - | TRBV19 | TGTGCCAGTAGTATCGCTGGGGGGGAGACCCAGTACTTC | CASSIAGGETQYF